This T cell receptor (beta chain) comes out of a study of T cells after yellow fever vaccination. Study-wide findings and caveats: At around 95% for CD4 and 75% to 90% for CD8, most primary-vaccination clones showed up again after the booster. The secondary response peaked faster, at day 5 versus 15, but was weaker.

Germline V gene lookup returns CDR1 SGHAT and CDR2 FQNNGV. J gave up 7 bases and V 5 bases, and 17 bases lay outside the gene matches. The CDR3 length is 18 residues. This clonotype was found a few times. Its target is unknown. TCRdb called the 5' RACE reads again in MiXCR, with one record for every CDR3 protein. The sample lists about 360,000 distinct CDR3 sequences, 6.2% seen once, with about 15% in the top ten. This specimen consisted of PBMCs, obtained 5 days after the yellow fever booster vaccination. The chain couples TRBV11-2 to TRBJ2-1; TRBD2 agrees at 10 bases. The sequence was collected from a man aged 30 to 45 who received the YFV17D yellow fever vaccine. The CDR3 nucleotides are TGTGCCAGCAGCCCTTTGACTAGCGGGTATAGTGTGATAAATGAGCAGTTCTTC. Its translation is CASSPLTSGYSVINEQFF.